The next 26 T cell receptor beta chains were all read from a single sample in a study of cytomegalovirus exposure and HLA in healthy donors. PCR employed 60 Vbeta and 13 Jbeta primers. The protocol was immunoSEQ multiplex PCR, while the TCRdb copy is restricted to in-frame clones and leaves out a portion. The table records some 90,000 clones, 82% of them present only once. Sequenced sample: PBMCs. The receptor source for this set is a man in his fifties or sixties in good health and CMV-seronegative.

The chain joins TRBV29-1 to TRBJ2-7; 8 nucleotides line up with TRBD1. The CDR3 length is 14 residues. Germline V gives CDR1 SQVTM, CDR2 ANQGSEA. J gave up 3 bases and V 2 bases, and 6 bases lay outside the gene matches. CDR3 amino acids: CSVEIGTGGYEQYF. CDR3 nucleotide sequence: TGCAGCGTTGAAATTGGGACAGGAGGCTACGAGCAGTACTTC.

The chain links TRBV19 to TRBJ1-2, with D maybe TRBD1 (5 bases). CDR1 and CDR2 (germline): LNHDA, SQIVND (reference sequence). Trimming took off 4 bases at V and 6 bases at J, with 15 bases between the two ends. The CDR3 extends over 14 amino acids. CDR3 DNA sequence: TGTGCCAGTAGTAAAGCGAGCAGGGTCGATGGCTACACCTTC. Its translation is CASSKASRVDGYTF.

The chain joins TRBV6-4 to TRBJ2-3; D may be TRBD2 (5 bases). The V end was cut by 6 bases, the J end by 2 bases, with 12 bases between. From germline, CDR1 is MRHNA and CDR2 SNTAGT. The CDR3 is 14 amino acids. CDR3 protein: CASRRGPYTDTQYF. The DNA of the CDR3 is TGTGCCAGCAGACGAGGGCCATACACAGATACGCAGTATTTT.

The CDR3 coding sequence is TGTGCCAGCAGCTTAAGCAGCGGGCGGGCGGAGACCCAGTACTTC. Amino acid sequence: CASSLSSGRAETQYF. The V call is TRBV7-2, the J call TRBJ2-5; a possible D gene is TRBD2 (6 bases). The CDR3 runs to 15 residues. The V and J ends lost 2 bases and 5 bases respectively, with 15 bases between them. Germline-derived CDR1 and CDR2 are SGHTA and FQGNSA.

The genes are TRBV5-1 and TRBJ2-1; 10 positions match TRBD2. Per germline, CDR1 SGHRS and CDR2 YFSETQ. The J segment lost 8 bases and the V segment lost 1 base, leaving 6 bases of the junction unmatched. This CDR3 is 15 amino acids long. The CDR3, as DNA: TGCGCCAGCAGCTTGTCGGCTAGCGGGGGCGATGAGCAGTTCTTC. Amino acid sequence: CASSLSASGGDEQFF.

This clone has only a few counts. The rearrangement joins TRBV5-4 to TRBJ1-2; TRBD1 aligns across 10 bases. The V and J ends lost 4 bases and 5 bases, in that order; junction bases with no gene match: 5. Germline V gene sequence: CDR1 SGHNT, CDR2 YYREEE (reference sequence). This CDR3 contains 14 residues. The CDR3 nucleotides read TGTGCCAGCAGCAGTGGGACAGGGGAATATGGCTACACCTTC. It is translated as CASSSGTGEYGYTF. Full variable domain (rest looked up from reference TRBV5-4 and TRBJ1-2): ETGVTQSPTHLIKTRGQQVTLRCSSQSGHNTVSWYQQALGQGPQFIFQYYREEENGRGNFPPRFSGLQFPNYSSELNVNALELDDSALYLCASSSGTGEYGYTFGSGTRLTVV.

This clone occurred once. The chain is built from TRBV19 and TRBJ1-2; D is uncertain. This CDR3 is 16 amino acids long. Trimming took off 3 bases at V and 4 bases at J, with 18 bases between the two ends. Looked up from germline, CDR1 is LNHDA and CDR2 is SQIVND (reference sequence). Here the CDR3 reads CASSMRSGNTIYGYTF. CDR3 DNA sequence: TGTGCCAGTAGTATGCGAAGTGGAAACACTATCTATGGCTACACCTTC. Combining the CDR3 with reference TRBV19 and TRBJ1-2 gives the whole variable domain DGGITQSPKYLFRKEGQNVTLSCEQNLNHDAMYWYRQDPGQGLRLIYYSQIVNDFQKGDIAEGYSVSREKKESFPLTVTSAQKNPTAFYLCASSMRSGNTIYGYTFGSGTRLTVV.

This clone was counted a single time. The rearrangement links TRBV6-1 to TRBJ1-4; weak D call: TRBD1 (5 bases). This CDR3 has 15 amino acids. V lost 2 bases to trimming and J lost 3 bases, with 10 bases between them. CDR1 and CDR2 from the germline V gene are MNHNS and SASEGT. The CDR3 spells CASSERGRSNEKLFF. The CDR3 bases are TGTGCCAGCAGTGAAAGGGGCCGGTCTAATGAAAAACTGTTTTTT.

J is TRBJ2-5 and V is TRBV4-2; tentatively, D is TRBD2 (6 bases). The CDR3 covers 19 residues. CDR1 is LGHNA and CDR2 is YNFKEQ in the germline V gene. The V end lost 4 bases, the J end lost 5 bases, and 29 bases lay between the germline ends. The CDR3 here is CASSPTAKAGLSGGETQYF. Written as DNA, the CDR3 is TGTGCCAGCAGCCCCACAGCGAAAGCGGGTCTAAGTGGAGGTGAGACCCAGTACTTC.

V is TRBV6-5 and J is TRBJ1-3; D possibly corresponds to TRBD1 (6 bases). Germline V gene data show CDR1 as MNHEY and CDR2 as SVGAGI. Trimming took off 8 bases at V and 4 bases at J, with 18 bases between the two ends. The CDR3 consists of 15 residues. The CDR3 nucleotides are TGTGCCAGCTCCAGAGCTTGGGGGCAAGGAAACACCATATATTTT. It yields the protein CASSRAWGQGNTIYF.

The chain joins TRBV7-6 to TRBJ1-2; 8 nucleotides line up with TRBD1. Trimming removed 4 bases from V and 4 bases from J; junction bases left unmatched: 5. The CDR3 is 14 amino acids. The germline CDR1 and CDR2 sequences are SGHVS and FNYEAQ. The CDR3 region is CASSYGQGLYGYTF. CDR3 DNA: TGTGCCAGCAGCTACGGACAGGGACTCTATGGCTACACCTTC.

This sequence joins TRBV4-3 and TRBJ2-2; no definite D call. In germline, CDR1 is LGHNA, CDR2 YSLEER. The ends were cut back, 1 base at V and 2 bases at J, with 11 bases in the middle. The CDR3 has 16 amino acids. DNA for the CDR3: TGCGCCAGCAGCCAAGGTCGAACTTTTAACACCGGGGAGCTGTTTTTT. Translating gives CASSQGRTFNTGELFF.

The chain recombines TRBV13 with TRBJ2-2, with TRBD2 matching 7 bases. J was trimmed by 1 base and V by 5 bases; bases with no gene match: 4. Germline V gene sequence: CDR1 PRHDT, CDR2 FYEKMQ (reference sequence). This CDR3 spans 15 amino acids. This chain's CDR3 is CASSGSSGNTGELFF. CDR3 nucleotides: TGTGCCAGCAGCGGATCTAGCGGGAACACCGGGGAGCTGTTTTTT.

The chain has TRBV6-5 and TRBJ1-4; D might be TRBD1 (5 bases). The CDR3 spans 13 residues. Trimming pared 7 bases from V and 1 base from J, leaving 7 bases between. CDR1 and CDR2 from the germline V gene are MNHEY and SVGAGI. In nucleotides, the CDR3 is TGTGCCAGCACCGACAGAACTAATGAAAAACTGTTTTTT. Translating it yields CASTDRTNEKLFF.

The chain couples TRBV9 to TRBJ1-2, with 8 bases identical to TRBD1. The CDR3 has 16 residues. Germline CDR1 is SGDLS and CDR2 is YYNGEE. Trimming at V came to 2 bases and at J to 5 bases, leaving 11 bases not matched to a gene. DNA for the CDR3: TGTGCCAGCAGCGTTGAGAGGACAGGGCTTTGGTATGGCTACACCTTC. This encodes CASSVERTGLWYGYTF. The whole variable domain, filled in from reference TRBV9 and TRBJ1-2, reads DSGVTQTPKHLITATGQRVTLRCSPRSGDLSVYWYQQSLDQGLQFLIQYYNGEERAKGNILERFSAQQFPDLHSELNLSSLELGDSALYFCASSVERTGLWYGYTFGSGTRLTVV.

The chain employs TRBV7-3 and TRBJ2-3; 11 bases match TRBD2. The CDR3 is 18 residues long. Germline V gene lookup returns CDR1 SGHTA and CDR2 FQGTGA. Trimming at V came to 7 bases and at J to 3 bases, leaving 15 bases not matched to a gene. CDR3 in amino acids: CASNLAGTSGGETDTQYF. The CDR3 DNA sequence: TGTGCCAGCAACCTCGCCGGGACTAGCGGAGGGGAGACAGATACGCAGTATTTT.

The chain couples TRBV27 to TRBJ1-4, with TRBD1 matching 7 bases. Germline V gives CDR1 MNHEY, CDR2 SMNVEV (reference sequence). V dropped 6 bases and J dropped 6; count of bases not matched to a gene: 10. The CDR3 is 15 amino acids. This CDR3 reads CASSPTQGGDEKLFF. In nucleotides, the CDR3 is TGTGCCAGCAGCCCGACCCAGGGGGGCGATGAAAAACTGTTTTTT. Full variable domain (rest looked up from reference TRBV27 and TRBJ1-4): EAQVTQNPRYLITVTGKKLTVTCSQNMNHEYMSWYRQDPGLGLRQIYYSMNVEVTDKGDVPEGYKVSRKEKRNFPLILESPSPNQTSLYFCASSPTQGGDEKLFFGSGTQLSVL.

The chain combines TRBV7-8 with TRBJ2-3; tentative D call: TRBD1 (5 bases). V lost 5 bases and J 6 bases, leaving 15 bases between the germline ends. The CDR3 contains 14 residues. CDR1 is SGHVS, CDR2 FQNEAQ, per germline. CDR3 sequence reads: CASSLLGPADTQYF. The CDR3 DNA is TGTGCCAGCAGCCTCCTGGGGCCGGCGGATACGCAGTATTTT.

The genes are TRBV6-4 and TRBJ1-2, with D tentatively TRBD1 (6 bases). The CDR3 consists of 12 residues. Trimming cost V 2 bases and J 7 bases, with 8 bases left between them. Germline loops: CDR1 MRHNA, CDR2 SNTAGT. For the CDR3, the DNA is TGTGCCAGCAGTGACCGCAGGGGTGGCTACACCTTC. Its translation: CASSDRRGGYTF.

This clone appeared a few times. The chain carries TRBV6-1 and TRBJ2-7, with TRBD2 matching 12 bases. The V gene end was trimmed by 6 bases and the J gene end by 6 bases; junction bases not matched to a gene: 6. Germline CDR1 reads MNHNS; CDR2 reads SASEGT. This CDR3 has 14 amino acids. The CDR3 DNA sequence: TGTGCCAGCAGGACTAGCGGGAGCCTGACCGAGCAGTACTTC. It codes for CASRTSGSLTEQYF.

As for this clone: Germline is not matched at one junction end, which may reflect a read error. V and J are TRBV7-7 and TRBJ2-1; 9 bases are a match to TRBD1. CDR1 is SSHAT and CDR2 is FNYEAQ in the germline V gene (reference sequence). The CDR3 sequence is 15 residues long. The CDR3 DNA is TGTGCTAGCAGCTTAGGGACAGGGACTTTAAATGAGCAGTTCTTC. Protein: CASSLGTGTLNEQFF.

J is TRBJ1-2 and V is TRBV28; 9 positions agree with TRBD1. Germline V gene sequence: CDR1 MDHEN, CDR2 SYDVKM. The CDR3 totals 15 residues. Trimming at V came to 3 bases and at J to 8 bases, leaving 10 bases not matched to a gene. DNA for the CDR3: TGTGCCAGCAGTTTCGTCGGGACAGGGCCCTCCGGCTACACCTTC. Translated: CASSFVGTGPSGYTF.

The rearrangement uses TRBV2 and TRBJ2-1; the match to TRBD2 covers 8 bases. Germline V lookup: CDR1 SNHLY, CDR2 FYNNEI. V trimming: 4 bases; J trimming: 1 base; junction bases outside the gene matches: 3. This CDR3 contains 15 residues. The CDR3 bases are TGTGCCAGCAGTGCCAGACTAGCGTCCTACAATGAGCAGTTCTTC. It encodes CASSARLASYNEQFF.

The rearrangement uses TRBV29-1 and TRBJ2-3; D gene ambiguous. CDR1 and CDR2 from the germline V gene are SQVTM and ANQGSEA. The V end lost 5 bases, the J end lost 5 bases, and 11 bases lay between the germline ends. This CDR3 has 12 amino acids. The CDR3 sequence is CSVTRSGDTQYF. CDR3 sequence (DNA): TGCAGCGTTACCCGGTCGGGAGATACGCAGTATTTT.

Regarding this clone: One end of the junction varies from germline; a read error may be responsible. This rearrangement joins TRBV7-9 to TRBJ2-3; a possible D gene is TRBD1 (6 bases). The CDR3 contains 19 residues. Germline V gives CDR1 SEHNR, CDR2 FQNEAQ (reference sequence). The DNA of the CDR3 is TGTTCCAGCAGCTTAGAGGGGCCAACGGCGACAGGACTCACAGATACGCAGTATTTT. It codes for CSSSLEGPTATGLTDTQYF.

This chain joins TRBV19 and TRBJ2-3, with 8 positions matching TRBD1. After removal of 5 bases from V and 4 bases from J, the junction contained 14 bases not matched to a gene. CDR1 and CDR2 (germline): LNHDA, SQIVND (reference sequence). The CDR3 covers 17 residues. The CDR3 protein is CASSPRFGQGAADTQYF. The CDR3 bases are TGTGCCAGTAGTCCCCGGTTCGGGCAGGGGGCGGCAGATACGCAGTATTTT.